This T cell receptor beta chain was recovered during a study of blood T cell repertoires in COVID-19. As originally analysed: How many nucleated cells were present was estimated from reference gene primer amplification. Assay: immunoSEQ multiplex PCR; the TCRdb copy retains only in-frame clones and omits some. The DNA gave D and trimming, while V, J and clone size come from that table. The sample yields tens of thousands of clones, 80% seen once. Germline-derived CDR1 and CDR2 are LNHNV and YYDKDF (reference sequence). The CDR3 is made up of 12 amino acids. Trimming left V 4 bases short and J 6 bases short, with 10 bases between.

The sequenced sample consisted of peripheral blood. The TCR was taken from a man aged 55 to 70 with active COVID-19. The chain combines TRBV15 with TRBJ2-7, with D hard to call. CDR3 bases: TGTGCCACCAGCACCCCCTATGGCGAGCAGTACTTC. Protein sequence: CATSTPYGEQYF.